The 5 T cell receptor beta chains below all came from one sample that was sequenced in a study of regulatory T cells in long-lasting Graves disease (dated by TCRdb to the early 2020s). The library was built by means of multiplex PCR. Sequencing was carried out with an Illumina HiSeq 4000. iRepertoire HTBI primers and Arm-PCR amplification of CDR3 regions were used to construct TCR beta libraries. The raw public reads went through TCRdb reprocessing: fastp at Q25, MiXCR clone calling, in-frame beta chains kept. CDR3 protein sequences are deduplicated, and each keeps its most common genes and DNA. Within this sample are hundreds of thousands of distinct CDR3 sequences, with roughly 23% of them counted one time only. Jointly, the top ten make up approximately 14% of the sample. In light of the paper, this sample's time point label describes: persistent/refractory GD, antithyroid drugs over 5 years with positive TRAb. RNA was extracted from PBMCs in TRIzol for both TCR sequencing and RNA sequencing.

Source: peripheral blood mononuclear cells (PBMCs), taken when the disease was refractory, from a patient treated with antithyroid drugs. These receptors came from a female donor with Graves disease.

This clonotype was found many times. The V gene is TRBV12-3 or TRBV12-4, the J gene TRBJ1-6, with D unclear. V was clipped by 2 bases and J by 9 bases, with 11 bases between them. This CDR3 is 14 amino acids long. The CDR3 is CASSLTILGSPLHF. For the CDR3, the DNA is TGTGCCAGCAGTTTAACAATTTTGGGTTCACCCCTCCACTTT.

This clonotype has ten or more counts. The V call is TRBV7-2, the J call TRBJ2-5; weak D call: TRBD2 (5 bases). This CDR3 contains 15 residues. Trimming cost V 5 bases and J 4 bases, with 17 bases left between them. Germline CDR1 SGHTA, CDR2 FQGNSA. The CDR3 reads CASSLRLSAGETQYF. As DNA, the CDR3 is TGTGCCAGCAGCCTCCGTCTTTCGGCGGGAGAGACCCAGTACTTC.

The sample holds a few counts of this clonotype. The gene calls are TRBV28 and TRBJ2-3; D not resolved. This CDR3 contains 14 residues. V gave up 0 bases and J gave up 3 bases, with 7 bases separating them. Germline lookup yields CDR1 MDHEN and CDR2 SYDVKM. CDR3 region: CASSLWGLTDTQYF. The CDR3 DNA reads as TGTGCCAGCAGTTTATGGGGGTTGACAGATACGCAGTATTTT.

Notes on this clonotype: Being one base from a much bigger clone, this may be a read error. J is TRBJ1-1 and V is TRBV27, with TRBD1 matching over 8 bases. The CDR3 contains 14 residues. J was trimmed by 9 bases and V by 5 bases; bases with no gene match: 11. From germline, CDR1 is MNHEY and CDR2 SMNVEV (reference sequence). Here the CDR3 reads CASSRPGQEAQAFF. The CDR3 region has the DNA TGTGCCAGCAGTCGTCCGGGACAGGAGGCGCAAGCTTTCTTT.

The chain links TRBV6-1 to TRBJ2-2; D is undetermined. The germline gives CDR1 MNHNS, CDR2 SASEGT. There are 11 residues in the CDR3. V was trimmed by 7 bases and J by 9 bases, leaving 9 bases between them. Written as DNA, the CDR3 is TGTGCCAGCAAATTCTACAGGGAGCTGTTTTTT. Translating gives CASKFYRELFF.